The present TCR beta chain was sequenced within a study of T cells after yellow fever vaccination. Study-level results: After the booster, roughly 96% of CD4 and 75% to 90% of CD8 primary-response clones were re-detected. Peaking on day 5 versus 15, the secondary response was faster but weaker.

TCRdb fed the 5' RACE reads into MiXCR, producing one record per CDR3 protein. This sample has some 550,000 distinct CDR3 sequences; over 15% occur once, and the top ten carry approximately 15%. The table lists this clonotype with a few counts. Antigen specificity is unknown. This specimen consisted of PBMCs, obtained 15 days after the yellow fever booster vaccination. The clonotype was recovered from a young man who received the YFV17D yellow fever vaccine.

For the CDR3, the DNA is TGCAGCGTTGAACAGGGGGCAGATACGCAGTATTTT. This sequence encodes CSVEQGADTQYF. The chain uses TRBV29-1 and TRBJ2-3; TRBD1 aligns across 7 bases. The CDR3 sequence is 12 residues long. Germline lookup yields CDR1 SQVTM and CDR2 ANQGSEA. V lost 2 bases to trimming and J lost 4 bases; unmatched junction nucleotides: 0.